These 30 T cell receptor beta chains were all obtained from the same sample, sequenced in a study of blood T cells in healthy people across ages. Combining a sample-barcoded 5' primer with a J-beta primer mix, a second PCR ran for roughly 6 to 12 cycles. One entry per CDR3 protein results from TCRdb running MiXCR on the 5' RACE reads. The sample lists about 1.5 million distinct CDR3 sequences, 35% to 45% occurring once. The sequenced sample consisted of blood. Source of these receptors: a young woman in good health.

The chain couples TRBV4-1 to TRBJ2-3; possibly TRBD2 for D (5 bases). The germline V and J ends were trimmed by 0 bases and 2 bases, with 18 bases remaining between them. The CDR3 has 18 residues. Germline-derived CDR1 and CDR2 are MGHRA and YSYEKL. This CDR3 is CASSQDPEGWGITDTQYF. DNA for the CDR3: TGCGCCAGCAGCCAAGATCCCGAGGGATGGGGTATCACAGATACGCAGTATTTT.

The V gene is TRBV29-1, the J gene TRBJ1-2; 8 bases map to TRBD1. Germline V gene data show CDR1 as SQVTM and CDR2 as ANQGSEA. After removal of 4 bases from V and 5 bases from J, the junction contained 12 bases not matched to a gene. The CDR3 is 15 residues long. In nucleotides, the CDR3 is TGCAGCGTTGGGACAGGGTATGCGAAAATATATGGCTACACCTTC. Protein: CSVGTGYAKIYGYTF.

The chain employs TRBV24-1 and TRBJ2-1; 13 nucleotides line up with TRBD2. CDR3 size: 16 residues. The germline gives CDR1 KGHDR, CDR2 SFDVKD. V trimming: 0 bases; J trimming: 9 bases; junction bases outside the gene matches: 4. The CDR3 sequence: CATSDLTSGGAGEQFF. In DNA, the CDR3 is TGTGCCACCAGTGATTTGACTAGCGGGGGGGCTGGTGAGCAGTTCTTC.

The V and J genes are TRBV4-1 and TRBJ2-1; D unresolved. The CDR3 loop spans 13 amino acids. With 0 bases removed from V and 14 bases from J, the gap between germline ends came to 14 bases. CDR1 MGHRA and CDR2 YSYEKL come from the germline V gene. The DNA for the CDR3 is TGCGCCAGCAGCCAAGATGGTAGGTCCCGGGAGTTCTTC. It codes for CASSQDGRSREFF.

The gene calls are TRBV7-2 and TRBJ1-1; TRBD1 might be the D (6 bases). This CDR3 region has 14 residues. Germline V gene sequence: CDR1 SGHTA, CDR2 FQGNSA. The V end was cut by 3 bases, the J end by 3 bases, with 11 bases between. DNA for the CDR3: TGTGCCAGCAGCTTGGGTTGGGGGCACACTGAAGCTTTCTTT. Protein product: CASSLGWGHTEAFF.

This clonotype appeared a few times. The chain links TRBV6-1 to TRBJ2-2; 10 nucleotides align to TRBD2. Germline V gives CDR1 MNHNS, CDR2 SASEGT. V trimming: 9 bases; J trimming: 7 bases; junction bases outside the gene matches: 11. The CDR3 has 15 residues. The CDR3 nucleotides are TGTGCCAGTACGCTAGCGGGAGTACAGGTCGGGGAGCTGTTTTTT. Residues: CASTLAGVQVGELFF.

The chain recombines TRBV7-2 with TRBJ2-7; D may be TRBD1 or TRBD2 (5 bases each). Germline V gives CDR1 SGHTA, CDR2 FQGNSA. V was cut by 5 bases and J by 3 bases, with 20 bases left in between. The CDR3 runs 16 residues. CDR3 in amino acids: CASSQRGASRNYEQYF. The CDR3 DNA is TGTGCCAGCAGCCAACGTGGGGCTAGCCGAAACTACGAGCAGTACTTC.

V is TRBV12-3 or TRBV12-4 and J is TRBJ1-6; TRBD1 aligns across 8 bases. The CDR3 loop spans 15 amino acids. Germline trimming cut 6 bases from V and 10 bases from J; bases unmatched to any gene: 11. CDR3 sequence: CASSYAGGAGSPLHF. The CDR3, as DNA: TGTGCCAGCAGCTACGCAGGGGGCGCAGGATCACCCCTCCACTTT.

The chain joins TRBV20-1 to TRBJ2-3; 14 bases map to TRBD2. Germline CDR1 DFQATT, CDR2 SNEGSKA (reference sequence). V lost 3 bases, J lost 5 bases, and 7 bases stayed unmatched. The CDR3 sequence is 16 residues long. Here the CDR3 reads CSASPGLAGARDTQYF. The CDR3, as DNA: TGCAGTGCTAGCCCGGGACTAGCGGGAGCTCGAGATACGCAGTATTTT.

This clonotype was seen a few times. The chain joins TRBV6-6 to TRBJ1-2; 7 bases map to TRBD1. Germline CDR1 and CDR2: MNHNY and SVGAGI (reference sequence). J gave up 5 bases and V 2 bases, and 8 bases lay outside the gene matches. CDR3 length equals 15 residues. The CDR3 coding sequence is TGTGCCAGCAGTTACCTTGGGACAGAGCTATATGGCTACACCTTC. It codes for CASSYLGTELYGYTF.

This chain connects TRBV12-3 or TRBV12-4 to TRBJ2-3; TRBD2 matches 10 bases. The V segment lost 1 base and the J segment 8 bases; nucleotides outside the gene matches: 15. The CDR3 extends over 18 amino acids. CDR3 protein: CASSLGGGLAGVLGTQYF. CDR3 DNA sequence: TGTGCCAGCAGTTTAGGAGGGGGCCTAGCGGGGGTATTAGGTACGCAGTATTTT.

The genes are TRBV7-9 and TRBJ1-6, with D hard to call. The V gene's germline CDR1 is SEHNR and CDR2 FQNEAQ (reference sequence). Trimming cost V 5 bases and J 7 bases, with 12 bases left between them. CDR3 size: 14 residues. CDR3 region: CASSPVGFNSPLHF. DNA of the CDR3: TGTGCCAGCAGCCCTGTAGGGTTCAATTCACCCCTCCACTTT.

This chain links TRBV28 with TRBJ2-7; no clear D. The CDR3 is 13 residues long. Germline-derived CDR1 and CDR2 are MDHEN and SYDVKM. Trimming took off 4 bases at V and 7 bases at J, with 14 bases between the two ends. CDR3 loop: CASSSPPNGEQYF. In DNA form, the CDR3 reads TGTGCCAGCAGTTCTCCGCCGAACGGAGAGCAGTACTTC.

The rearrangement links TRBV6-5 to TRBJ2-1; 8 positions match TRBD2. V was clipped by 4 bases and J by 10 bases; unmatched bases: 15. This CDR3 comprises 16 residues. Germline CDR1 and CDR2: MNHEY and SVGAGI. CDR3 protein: CASSWSAGSGAGEQFF. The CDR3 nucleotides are TGTGCCAGCAGTTGGTCGGCGGGTAGCGGGGCCGGGGAGCAGTTCTTC.

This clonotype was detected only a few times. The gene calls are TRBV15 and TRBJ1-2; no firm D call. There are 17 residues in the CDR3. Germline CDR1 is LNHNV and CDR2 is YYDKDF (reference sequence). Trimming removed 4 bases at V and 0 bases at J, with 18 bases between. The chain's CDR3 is CATSTLTEEIANYGYTF. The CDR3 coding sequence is TGTGCCACCAGCACACTAACCGAGGAGATAGCTAACTATGGCTACACCTTC.

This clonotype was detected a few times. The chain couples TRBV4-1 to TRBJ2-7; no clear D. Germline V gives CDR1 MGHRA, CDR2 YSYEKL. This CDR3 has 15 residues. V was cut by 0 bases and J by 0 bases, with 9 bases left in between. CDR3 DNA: TGCGCCAGCAGCCAAGACTACAGTTCCTCCTACGAGCAGTACTTC. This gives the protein CASSQDYSSSYEQYF.

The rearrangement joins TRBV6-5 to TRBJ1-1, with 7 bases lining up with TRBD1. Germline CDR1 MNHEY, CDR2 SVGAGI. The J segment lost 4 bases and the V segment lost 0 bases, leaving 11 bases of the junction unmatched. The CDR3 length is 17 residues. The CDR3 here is CASSYSQGGDRVTEAFF. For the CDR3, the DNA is TGTGCCAGCAGTTACTCGCAAGGGGGCGACCGGGTCACTGAAGCTTTCTTT.

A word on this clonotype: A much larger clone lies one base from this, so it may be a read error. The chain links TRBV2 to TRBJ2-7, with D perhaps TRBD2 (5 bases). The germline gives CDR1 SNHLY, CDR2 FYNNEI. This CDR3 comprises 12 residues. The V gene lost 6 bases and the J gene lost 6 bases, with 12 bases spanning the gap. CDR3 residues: CASSGRGCEQYF. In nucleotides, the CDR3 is TGTGCCAGCAGCGGACGGGGATGCGAGCAGTACTTC.

CDR3 protein: CASSAGQPTDTQYF. CDR3 coding DNA: TGTGCCAGCAGCGCCGGACAGCCCACAGATACGCAGTATTTT. This rearrangement joins TRBV7-6 to TRBJ2-3; D is perhaps TRBD1 (6 bases). The germline V gene has CDR1 SGHVS and CDR2 FNYEAQ. The CDR3 length is 14 residues. V shed 5 bases and J shed 2 bases, with 11 bases lying between them. Combining the CDR3 with reference TRBV7-6 and TRBJ2-3 gives the whole variable domain GAGVSQSPRYKVTKRGQDVALRCDPISGHVSLYWYRQALGQGPEFLTYFNYEAQQDKSGLPNDRFSAERPEGSISTLTIQRTEQRDSAMYRCASSAGQPTDTQYFGPGTRLTVL.

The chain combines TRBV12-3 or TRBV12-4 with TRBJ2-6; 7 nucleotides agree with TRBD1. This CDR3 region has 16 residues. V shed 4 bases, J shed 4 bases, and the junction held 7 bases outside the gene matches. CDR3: CASSSTGKTGANVLTF. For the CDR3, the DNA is TGTGCCAGCAGTTCGACAGGGAAAACCGGGGCCAACGTCCTGACTTTC.

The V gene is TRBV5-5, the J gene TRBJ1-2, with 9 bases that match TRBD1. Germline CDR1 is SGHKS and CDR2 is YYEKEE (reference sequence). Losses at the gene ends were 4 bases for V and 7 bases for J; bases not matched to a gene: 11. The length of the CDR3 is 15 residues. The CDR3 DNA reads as TGTGCCAGCAGCCCCCTCACCGGGACAGGGCTTGGCTACACCTTC. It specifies CASSPLTGTGLGYTF.

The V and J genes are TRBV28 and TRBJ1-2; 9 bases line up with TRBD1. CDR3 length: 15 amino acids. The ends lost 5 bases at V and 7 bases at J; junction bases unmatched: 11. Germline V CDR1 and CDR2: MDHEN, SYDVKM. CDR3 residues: CASSDRAGTGFGYTF. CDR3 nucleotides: TGTGCCAGCAGTGACCGAGCCGGGACAGGGTTTGGCTACACCTTC.

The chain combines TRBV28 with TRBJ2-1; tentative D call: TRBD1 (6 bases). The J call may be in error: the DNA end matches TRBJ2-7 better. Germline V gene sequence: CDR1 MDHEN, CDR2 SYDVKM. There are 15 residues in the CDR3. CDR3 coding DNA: TGTGCCAGCAGTTTAGAGCAGGGGTTCTACAATGAGCAGTACTTC. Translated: CASSLEQGFYNEQYF.

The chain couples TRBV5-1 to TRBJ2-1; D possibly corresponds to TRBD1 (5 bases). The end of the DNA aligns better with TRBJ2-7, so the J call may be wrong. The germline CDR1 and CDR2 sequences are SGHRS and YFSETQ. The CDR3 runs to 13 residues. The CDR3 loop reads CASSGQTYNEQYF. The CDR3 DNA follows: TGCGCCAGCAGCGGACAAACCTACAATGAGCAGTACTTC.

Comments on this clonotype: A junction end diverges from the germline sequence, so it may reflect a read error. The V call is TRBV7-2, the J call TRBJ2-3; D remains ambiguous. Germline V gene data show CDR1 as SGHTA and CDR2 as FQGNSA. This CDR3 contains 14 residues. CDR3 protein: CAGSLEPRADTQYF. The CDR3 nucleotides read TGTGCCGGCAGCTTAGAACCTCGCGCAGATACGCAGTATTTT.

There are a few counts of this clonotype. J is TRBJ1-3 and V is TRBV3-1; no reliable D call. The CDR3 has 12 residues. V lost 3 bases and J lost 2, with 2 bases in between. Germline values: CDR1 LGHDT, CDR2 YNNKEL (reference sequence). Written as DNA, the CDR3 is TGTGCCAGCAGCCAGGCTGGAAACACCATATATTTT. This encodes CASSQAGNTIYF.

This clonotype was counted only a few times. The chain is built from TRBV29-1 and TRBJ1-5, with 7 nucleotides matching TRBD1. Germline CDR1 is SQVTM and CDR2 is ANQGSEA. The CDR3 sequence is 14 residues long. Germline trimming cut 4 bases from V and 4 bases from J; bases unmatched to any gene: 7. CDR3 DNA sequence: TGCAGCGTTGGGGACAGTTATGGGAATCAGCCCCAGCATTTT. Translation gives CSVGDSYGNQPQHF.

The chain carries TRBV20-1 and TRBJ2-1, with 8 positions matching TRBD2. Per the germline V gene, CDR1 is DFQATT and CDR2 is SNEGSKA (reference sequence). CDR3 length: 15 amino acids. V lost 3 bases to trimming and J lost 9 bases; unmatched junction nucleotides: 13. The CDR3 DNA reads TGCAGTGCTAGGTGGTTGGGTAGCGGGATAGGTGAGCAGTTCTTC. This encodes CSARWLGSGIGEQFF.

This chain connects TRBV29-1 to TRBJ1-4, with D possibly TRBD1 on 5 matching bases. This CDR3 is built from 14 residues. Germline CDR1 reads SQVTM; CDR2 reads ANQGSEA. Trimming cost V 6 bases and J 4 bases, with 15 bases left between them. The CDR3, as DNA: TGCAGCGTCGACGTGGGGGGTGGTAATGAAAAACTGTTTTTT. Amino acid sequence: CSVDVGGGNEKLFF.

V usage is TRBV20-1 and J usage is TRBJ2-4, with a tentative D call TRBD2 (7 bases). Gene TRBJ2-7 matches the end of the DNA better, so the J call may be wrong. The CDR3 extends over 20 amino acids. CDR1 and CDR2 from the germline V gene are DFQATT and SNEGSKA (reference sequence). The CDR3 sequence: CSARDGGPPGDSTSPYEQYF. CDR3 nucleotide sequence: TGCAGTGCTAGAGACGGGGGGCCTCCGGGGGATTCGACTAGTCCTTACGAGCAGTACTTC.